This TCR beta chain is from a study of cytomegalovirus exposure and HLA in healthy donors. Study outcomes and limitations: What TCR beta sequences reportedly achieved was accurate prediction of HLA-A and HLA-B alleles in most subjects. Reportedly, fewer N-insertions than the roughly 690-donor mean appeared in an Asian-associated ancestry cluster in a later analysis. In a later analysis, approximately 18,000 TCR beta sequences were associated with HLA alleles at 0.05 false discovery rate.

The CDR3 extends over 15 amino acids. Germline CDR1 reads SGHNT; CDR2 reads YENEEA. The trim removed 4 bases at V and 5 bases at J, leaving 10 bases unmatched. About this clone: Its target is unknown.

The PCR used 60 Vbeta and 13 Jbeta primers. Clones were sequenced by immunoSEQ multiplex PCR, and TCRdb holds only the in-frame ones, with some missing. Found here are fewer than 120,000 clones, roughly 80% of them singletons; the top ten hold about 6.8%. The chain employs TRBV11-3 and TRBJ1-1; TRBD1 aligns across 7 bases. The sample taken for sequencing was PBMCs. This TCR was sampled from a man younger than 40 in good health and CMV-seropositive. In nucleotides, the CDR3 is TGTGCCAGCAGCTCATATCCAGGGGGTCTTACTGAAGCTTTCTTT. Translating it yields CASSSYPGGLTEAFF. The variable domain in full, with the rest retrieved from reference TRBV11-3 and TRBJ1-1, is EAGVVQSPRYKIIEKKQPVAFWCNPISGHNTLYWYLQNLGQGPELLIRYENEEAVDDSQLPKDRFSAERLKGVDSTLKIQPAELGDSAVYLCASSSYPGGLTEAFFGQGTRLTVV.